A selection of T cell receptor beta chains follows, all from one sample in a study of Ad26.COV2.S vaccination and SARS-CoV-2 variants. TCRdb's table, derived via immunoSEQ multiplex PCR, lists solely in-frame clones and lacks some. Among roughly 350,000 clones listed, 88% were seen once. The sequencing here drew on peripheral blood, taken in a trial of Ad26.COV2.S vaccine versus placebo. Source of these receptors: a person aged 18-60 years who received the Ad26.COV2.S COVID-19 vaccine or a placebo. The CDR3 runs from the conserved cysteine through the conserved F or W.

TRBV9,TRBJ1-6,CASSAQGSNSPLHF
TRBV27,TRBJ1-2,CASSLFGLGLNYGYTF
TRBV4-1,TRBJ2-3,CASSQEPGVLDTQYF
TRBV9,TRBJ1-1,CASSVGPGGTEAFF
TRBV6-6,TRBJ2-2,CASRDTSGANTGELFF
TRBV30,TRBJ2-7,CAWKLSGMGEQYF
TRBV5-4,TRBJ1-4,CASSLGGQMNEKLFF
TRBV4-3,TRBJ2-3,CASSLRREGIDTQYF
TRBV7-3,TRBJ2-1,CASSPGAGGVNEQFF
TRBV9,TRBJ1-1,CASSVDEGGRATEAFF
TRBV15,TRBJ1-5,CATSSPTGTYSNQPQHF
TRBV6-5,TRBJ1-2,CASSSPTTIGYTF
TRBV5-6,TRBJ1-1,CASSLAGRGDEAFF
TRBV6-1,TRBJ2-2,CASSDAQGRGTGELFF
TRBV2,TRBJ2-1,CASSDLGLAGETEQFF
TRBV7-2,TRBJ2-7,CASSLRPGGPYEQYF
TRBV25-1,TRBJ2-7,CASPGGAEYEQYF
TRBV7-9,TRBJ2-1,CASSSGSEQFF
TRBV30,TRBJ1-6,CAWSVRRLTYNSPLHF
TRBV11-3,TRBJ2-1,CASSLDPGLYNEQFF
TRBV11-1,TRBJ2-7,CASSSRDRGLYEQYF
TRBV19,TRBJ1-1,CASSMPTGTGVTEAFF